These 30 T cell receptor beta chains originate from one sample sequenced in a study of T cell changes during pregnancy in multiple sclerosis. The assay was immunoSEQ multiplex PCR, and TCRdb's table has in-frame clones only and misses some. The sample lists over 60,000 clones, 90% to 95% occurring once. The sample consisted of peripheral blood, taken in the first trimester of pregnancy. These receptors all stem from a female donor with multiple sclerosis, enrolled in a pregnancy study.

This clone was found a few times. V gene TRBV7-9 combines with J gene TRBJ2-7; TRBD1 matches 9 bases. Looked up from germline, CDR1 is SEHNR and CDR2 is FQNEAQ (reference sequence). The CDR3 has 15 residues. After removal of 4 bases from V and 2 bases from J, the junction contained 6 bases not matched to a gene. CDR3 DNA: TGTGCCAGCAGCTCCAGGGACAGGGAGGCCTACGAGCAGTACTTC. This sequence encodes CASSSRDREAYEQYF.

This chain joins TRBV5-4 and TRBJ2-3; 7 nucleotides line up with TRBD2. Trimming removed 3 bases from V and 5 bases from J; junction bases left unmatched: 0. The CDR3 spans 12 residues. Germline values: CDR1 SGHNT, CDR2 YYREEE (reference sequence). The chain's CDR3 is CASSWGGDTQYF. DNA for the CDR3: TGTGCCAGCAGCTGGGGGGGAGATACGCAGTATTTT.

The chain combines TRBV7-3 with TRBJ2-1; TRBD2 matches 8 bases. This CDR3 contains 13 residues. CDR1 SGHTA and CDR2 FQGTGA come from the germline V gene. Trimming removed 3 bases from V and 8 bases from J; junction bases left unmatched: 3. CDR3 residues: CASSFGGGYEQFF. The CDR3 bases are TGTGCCAGCAGCTTTGGCGGGGGGTATGAGCAGTTCTTC.

CDR3 nucleotides: TGCGCCAGCAGCTTGATCCTTAGGGACAGGGGAAGGGGAAGCTATGGCTACACCTTC. Residues: CASSLILRDRGRGSYGYTF. The rearrangement uses TRBV5-1 and TRBJ1-2; TRBD1 matches 10 bases. With V trimmed by 1 base and J by 4 bases, 16 bases remained unmatched. CDR1 and CDR2 from the germline V gene are SGHRS and YFSETQ. The CDR3 length is 19 residues.

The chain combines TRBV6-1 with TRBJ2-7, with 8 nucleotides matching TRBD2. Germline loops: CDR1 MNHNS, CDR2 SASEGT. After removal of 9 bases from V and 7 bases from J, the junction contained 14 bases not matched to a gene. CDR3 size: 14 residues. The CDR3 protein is CASHYGGGQGEQYF. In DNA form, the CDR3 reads TGTGCCAGTCACTACGGGGGGGGCCAGGGGGAGCAGTACTTC.

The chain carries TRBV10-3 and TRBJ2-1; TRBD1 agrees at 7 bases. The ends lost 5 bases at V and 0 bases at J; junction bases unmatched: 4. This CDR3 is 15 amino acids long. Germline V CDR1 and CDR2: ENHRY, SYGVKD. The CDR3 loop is CAISQQGISYNEQFF. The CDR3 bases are TGTGCCATCAGTCAACAGGGGATCTCCTACAATGAGCAGTTCTTC.

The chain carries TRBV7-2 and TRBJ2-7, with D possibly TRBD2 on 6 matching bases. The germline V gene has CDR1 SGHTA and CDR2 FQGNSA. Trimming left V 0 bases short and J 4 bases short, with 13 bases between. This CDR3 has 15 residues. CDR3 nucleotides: TGTGCCAGCAGCTTAGCGGGTAGCGGCGGATACGAGCAGTACTTC. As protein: CASSLAGSGGYEQYF.

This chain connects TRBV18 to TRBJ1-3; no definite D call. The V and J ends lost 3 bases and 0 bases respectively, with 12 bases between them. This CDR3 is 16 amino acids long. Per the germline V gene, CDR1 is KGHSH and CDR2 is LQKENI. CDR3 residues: CASSPYRRGSGNTIYF. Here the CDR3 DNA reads TGTGCCAGCTCACCTTATCGGCGCGGCTCTGGAAACACCATATATTTT.

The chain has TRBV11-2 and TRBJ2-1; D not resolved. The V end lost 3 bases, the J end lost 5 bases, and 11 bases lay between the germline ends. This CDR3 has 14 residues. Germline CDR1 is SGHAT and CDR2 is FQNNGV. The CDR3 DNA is TGTGCCAGCAGCTTGTACAGTCCAAACAATGAGCAGTTCTTC. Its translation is CASSLYSPNNEQFF.

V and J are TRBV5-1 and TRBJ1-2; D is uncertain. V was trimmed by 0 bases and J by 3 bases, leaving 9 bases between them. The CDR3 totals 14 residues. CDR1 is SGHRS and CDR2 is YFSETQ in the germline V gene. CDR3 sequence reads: CASSLAPGHYGYTF. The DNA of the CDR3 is TGCGCCAGCAGCTTGGCCCCAGGCCACTATGGCTACACCTTC.

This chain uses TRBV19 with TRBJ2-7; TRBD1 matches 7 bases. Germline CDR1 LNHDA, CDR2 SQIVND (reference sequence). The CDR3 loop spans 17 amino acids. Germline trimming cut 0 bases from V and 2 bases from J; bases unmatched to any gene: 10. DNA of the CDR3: TGTGCCAGTAGTATAGATATTGGGACAGAGGAAACCTACGAGCAGTACTTC. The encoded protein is CASSIDIGTEETYEQYF.

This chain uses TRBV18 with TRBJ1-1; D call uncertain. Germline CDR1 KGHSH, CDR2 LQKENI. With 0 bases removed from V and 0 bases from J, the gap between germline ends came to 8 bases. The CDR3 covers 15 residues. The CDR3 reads CASSPPLQLNTEAFF. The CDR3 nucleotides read TGTGCCAGCTCACCACCGCTACAGTTGAACACTGAAGCTTTCTTT.

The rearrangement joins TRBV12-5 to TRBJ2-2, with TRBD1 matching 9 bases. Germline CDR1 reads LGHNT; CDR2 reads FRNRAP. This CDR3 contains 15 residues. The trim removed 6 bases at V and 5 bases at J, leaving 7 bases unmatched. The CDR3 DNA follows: TGTGCTAGTGGACCGGGACAGGGAGGTACCGGGGAGCTGTTTTTT. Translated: CASGPGQGGTGELFF.

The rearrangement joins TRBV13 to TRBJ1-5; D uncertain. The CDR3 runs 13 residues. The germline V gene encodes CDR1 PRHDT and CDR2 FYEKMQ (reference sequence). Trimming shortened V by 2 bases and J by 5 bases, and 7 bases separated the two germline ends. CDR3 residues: CASSLNPDQPQHF. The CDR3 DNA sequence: TGTGCCAGCAGCTTAAATCCCGATCAGCCCCAGCATTTT.

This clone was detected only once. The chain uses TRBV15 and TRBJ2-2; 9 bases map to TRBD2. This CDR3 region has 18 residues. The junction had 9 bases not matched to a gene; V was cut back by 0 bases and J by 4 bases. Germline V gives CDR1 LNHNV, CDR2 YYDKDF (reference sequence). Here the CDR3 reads CATSRDLDSGGFTGELFF. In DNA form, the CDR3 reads TGTGCCACCAGCAGAGATCTTGACAGCGGGGGGTTCACCGGGGAGCTGTTTTTT. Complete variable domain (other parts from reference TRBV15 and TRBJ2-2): DAMVIQNPRYQVTQFGKPVTLSCSQTLNHNVMYWYQQKSSQAPKLLFHYYDKDFNNEADTPDNFQSRRPNTSFCFLDIRSPGLGDTAMYLCATSRDLDSGGFTGELFFGEGSRLTVL.

The CDR3 DNA reads TGTGCCAGCAGTGATAGTGGGAGTTGGAACACTGAAGCTTTCTTT. Translation gives CASSDSGSWNTEAFF. V gene TRBV2 combines with J gene TRBJ1-1; no firm D call. Trimming removed 3 bases at V and 1 base at J, with 12 bases between. The germline V gene encodes CDR1 SNHLY and CDR2 FYNNEI. The CDR3 is 15 amino acids.

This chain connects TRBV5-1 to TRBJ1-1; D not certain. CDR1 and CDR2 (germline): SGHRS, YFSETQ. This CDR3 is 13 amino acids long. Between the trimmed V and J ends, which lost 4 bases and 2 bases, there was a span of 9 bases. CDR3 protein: CASSRHLNTEAFF. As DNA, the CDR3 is TGCGCCAGCAGCCGACACCTTAACACTGAAGCTTTCTTT.

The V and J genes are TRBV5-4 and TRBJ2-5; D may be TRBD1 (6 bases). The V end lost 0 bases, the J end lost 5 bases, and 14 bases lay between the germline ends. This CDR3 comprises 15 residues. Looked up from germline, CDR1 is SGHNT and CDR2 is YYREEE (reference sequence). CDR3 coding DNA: TGTGCCAGCAGCTTGGTTGACAGGATGGTTGAGACCCAGTACTTC. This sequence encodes CASSLVDRMVETQYF.

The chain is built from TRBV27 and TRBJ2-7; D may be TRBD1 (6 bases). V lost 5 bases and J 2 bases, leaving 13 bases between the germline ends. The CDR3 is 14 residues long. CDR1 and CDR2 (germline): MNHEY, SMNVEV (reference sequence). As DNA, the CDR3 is TGTGCCAGCAGTAAACAGGGTAGAACCTACGAGCAGTACTTC. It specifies CASSKQGRTYEQYF.

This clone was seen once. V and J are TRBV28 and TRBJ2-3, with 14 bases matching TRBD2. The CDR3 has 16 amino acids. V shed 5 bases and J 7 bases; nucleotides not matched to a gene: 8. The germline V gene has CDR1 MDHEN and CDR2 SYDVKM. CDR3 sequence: CASSVTSGRGDYTQYF. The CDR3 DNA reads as TGTGCCAGCAGTGTGACTAGCGGGAGGGGCGACTATACGCAGTATTTT.

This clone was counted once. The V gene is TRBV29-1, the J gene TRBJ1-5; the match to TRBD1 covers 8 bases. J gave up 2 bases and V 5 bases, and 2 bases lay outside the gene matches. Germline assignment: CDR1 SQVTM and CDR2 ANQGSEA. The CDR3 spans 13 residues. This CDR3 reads CSVMDRGNQPQHF. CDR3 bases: TGCAGCGTTATGGACAGGGGCAATCAGCCCCAGCATTTT.

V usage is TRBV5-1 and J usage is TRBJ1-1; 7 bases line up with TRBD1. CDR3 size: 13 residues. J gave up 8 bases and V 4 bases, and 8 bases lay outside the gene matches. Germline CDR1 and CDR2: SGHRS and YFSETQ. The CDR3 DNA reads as TGCGCCAGCAGCCCTGCCAGGGGGGTGGAAGCTTTCTTT. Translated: CASSPARGVEAFF.

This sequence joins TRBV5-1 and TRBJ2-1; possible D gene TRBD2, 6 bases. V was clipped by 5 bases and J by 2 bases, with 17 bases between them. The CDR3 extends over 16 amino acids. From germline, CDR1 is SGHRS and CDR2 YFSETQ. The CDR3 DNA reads TGCGCCAGCAGTTCGATCGGGAGTACGACCTACAATGAGCAGTTCTTC. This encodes CASSSIGSTTYNEQFF.

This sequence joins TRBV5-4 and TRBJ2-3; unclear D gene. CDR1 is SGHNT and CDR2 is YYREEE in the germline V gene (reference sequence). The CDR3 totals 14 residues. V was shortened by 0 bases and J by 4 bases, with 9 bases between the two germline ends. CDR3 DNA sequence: TGTGCCAGCAGCTTGGGGCTAGAGCCAGATACGCAGTATTTT. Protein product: CASSLGLEPDTQYF. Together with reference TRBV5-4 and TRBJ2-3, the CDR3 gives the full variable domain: ETGVTQSPTHLIKTRGQQVTLRCSSQSGHNTVSWYQQALGQGPQFIFQYYREEENGRGNFPPRFSGLQFPNYSSELNVNALELDDSALYLCASSLGLEPDTQYFGPGTRLTVL.

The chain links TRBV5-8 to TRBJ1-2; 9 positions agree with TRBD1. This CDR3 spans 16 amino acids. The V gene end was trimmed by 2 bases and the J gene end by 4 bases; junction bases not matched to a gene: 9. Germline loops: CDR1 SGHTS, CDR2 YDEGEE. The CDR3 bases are TGTGCCAGCAGCTTTCCTCCGGGACAGGGAGGCTATGGCTACACCTTC. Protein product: CASSFPPGQGGYGYTF.

Here the CDR3 DNA reads TGTGCCAGCAGTCCCACTAGCGGGTCCTACAATGAGCAGTTCTTC. This gives the protein CASSPTSGSYNEQFF. The V gene is TRBV6-1, the J gene TRBJ2-1, with TRBD2 matching over 9 bases. The V gene end was trimmed by 5 bases and the J gene end by 1 base; junction bases not matched to a gene: 3. There are 15 residues in the CDR3. CDR1 is MNHNS and CDR2 is SASEGT in the germline V gene.

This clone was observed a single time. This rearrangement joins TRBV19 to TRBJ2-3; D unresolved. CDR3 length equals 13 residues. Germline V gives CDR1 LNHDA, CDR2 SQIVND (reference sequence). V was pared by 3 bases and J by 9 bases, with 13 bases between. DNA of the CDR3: TGTGCCAGTAGTATTTTGAGTGGTGAGACGCAGTATTTT. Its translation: CASSILSGETQYF.

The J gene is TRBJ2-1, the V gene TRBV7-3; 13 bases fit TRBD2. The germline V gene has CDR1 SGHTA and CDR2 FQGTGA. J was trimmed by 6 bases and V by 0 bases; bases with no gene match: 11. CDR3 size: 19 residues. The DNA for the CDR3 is TGTGCCAGCAGCTTAACGGGGGGGACTAGCGGGGTTCTCCTCAATGAGCAGTTCTTC. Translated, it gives CASSLTGGTSGVLLNEQFF.

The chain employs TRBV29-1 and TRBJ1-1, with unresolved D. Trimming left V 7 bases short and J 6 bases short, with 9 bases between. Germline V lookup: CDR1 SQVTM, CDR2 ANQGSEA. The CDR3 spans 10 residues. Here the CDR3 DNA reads TGCAGCGGAATCGGGGCTGAAGCTTTCTTT. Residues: CSGIGAEAFF.

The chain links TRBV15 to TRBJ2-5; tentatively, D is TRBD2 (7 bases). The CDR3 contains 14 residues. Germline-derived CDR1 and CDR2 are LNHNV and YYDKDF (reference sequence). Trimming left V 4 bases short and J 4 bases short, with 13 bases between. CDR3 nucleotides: TGTGCCACCAGCACTAGGGGGGGGAGAGAGACCCAGTACTTC. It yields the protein CATSTRGGRETQYF.